A single sample is the source of the 7 T cell receptor beta chains below, sequenced in a study of blood T cells in healthy people across ages. A second roughly 7 to 12 cycle PCR used barcoded and J-beta primers. TCRdb used MiXCR to reprocess the 5' RACE reads, holding one entry per CDR3 protein. Here the sample spans approximately 730,000 distinct CDR3 sequences, approximately 53% being singletons. The sample taken for sequencing was blood. These receptors all come from a man older than 75 in good health.

This clonotype was counted only a few times. The rearrangement links TRBV20-1 to TRBJ1-6; D is undetermined. The ends were cut back, 0 bases at V and 2 bases at J, with 14 bases in the middle. Germline V gene lookup returns CDR1 DFQATT and CDR2 SNEGSKA (reference sequence). This CDR3 region has 17 residues. In DNA form, the CDR3 reads TGCAGTGCTAGAGATTTCCCCGACACCACCTATAATTCACCCCTCCACTTT. It encodes CSARDFPDTTYNSPLHF.

As concerns this clonotype: A read error is possible here, since a much larger clone lies one base away. This chain joins TRBV12-3 or TRBV12-4 and TRBJ2-7; possible D gene TRBD1, 6 bases. Trimming took 7 bases from V and 7 from J, leaving 29 bases between them. This CDR3 has 17 residues. The CDR3 is CASTSSRGRGSYNEQYF. The CDR3 DNA reads as TGTGCCAGCACTTCCTCCCGGGGAAGGGGGTCCTACAATGAGCAGTACTTC.

This clonotype was observed a handful of times. V is TRBV18 and J is TRBJ2-5, with a tentative D call TRBD1 (6 bases). The V end was cut by 4 bases, the J end by 5 bases, with 11 bases between. Germline V gives CDR1 KGHSH, CDR2 LQKENI. The CDR3 has 13 amino acids. CDR3 DNA sequence: TGTGCCAGCTCACGAGGGACACCGGAGACCCAGTACTTC. Its translation: CASSRGTPETQYF.

This clonotype appeared a few times. The chain employs TRBV20-1 and TRBJ1-2; D is unresolved. The germline V gene has CDR1 DFQATT and CDR2 SNEGSKA (reference sequence). Trimming took 6 bases from V and 5 from J, leaving 10 bases between them. This CDR3 is built from 11 residues. The CDR3 DNA reads TGCAGTGCCAGAAACGGGTATGGCTACACCTTC. Its protein is CSARNGYGYTF.

This clonotype was seen more than once but under ten times. The rearrangement joins TRBV6-5 to TRBJ2-1; D is uncertain. With 2 bases removed from V and 0 bases from J, the gap between germline ends came to 11 bases. Per the germline V gene, CDR1 is MNHEY and CDR2 is SVGAGI. The CDR3 runs to 16 residues. The CDR3 bases are TGTGCCAGCAGTTACGAGGCGCGACTCTCCTACAATGAGCAGTTCTTC. This encodes CASSYEARLSYNEQFF.

The genes are TRBV6-1 and TRBJ2-1, with TRBD2 matching 9 bases. V lost 6 bases, J lost 3 bases, and 9 bases stayed unmatched. Germline V gene sequence: CDR1 MNHNS, CDR2 SASEGT. There are 16 residues in the CDR3. The CDR3, as DNA: TGTGCCAGCAGGCCAAGACTAGCGGCCTACTACAATGAGCAGTTCTTC. It specifies CASRPRLAAYYNEQFF.

The CDR3 nucleotides read TGCGCCAGCAGCCCCCCAACCTACCAAGAGACCCAGTACTTC. This translates into CASSPPTYQETQYF. The V and J genes are TRBV4-1 and TRBJ2-5; D is unclear. The germline V gene has CDR1 MGHRA and CDR2 YSYEKL. The CDR3 consists of 14 residues. V dropped 4 bases and J dropped 0 bases, with 9 bases sitting between them.